This TCR beta chain was observed in a study of shared clonotypes between healthy human individuals. Findings of the study overall: Against clonotypes common to all four donors, non-shared ones had lower generation probabilities.

With regard to this clone: Its antigen is as yet unknown.

J was trimmed by 5 bases and V by 3 bases; bases with no gene match: 7. The germline V gene has CDR1 LNHNV and CDR2 YYDKDF (reference sequence). CDR3 length: 15 amino acids. Per the original methods: From ImmunoSEQ came sequences covering only the junction and carrying no quality scores, so filtering differed. Data came from immunoSEQ multiplex PCR; TCRdb stores just in-frame clones and leaves some out. V and J calls and clone size are copied from that table; D and trimming were computed from the DNA. The sample includes around 2.5 million clones, roughly 93% of them seen just once. The rearrangement joins TRBV15 to TRBJ1-5, with 7 bases lining up with TRBD1. The sequence was obtained from a man aged 18 to 35 in good health. Some clones in this sample may be carry-over from other donors' samples. Sequenced material: naive CD4+ T cells from PBMCs. Sample subset: CD45RA+ positively selected. The CDR3: CATSRGDRIYQPQHF. The CDR3 DNA reads TGTGCCACCAGCAGGGGGGACAGAATTTATCAGCCCCAGCATTTT. The complete variable domain, with remaining parts taken from reference TRBV15 and TRBJ1-5, reads DAMVIQNPRYQVTQFGKPVTLSCSQTLNHNVMYWYQQKSSQAPKLLFHYYDKDFNNEADTPDNFQSRRPNTSFCFLDIRSPGLGDTAMYLCATSRGDRIYQPQHFGDGTRLSIL.